This TCR beta chain was retrieved from a study of blood T cell repertoires in COVID-19. Study-wide context: T cells, B-cell-depleted T cells, or PBMCs provided the cDNA or gDNA that served as material.

The data were produced by immunoSEQ multiplex PCR, yet TCRdb's version contains in-frame clones alone and is incomplete. There are 150,000 to 200,000 clones in the sample; less than 90% occur only once, and 13% to 15% lies in the top ten. This CDR3 is built from 14 residues. The J segment lost 7 bases and the V segment lost 3 bases, leaving 6 bases of the junction unmatched. Germline CDR1 is KGHSH and CDR2 is LQKENI. The source material was peripheral blood. This TCR was sampled from a man in his late teens or twenties with active or convalescent COVID-19. The chain uses TRBV18 and TRBJ2-7, with 10 bases aligning to TRBD1. The CDR3 DNA sequence: TGTGCCAGCTCACCCGGGACAGGGGCGTCAGAGCAGTACTTC. Its protein product is CASSPGTGASEQYF.